The 17 T cell receptor beta chains reported below all come from one sample, sequenced in a study of T cell clonotyping in hematopoietic cell transplantation. Time point noted: recipient sample about 28 days before transplant, after cytoreduction. Method: immunoSEQ multiplex PCR; TCRdb's copy keeps in-frame clones and lacks some. The sample has 15,000 to 20,000 clones; 77% are singletons. The sample in question was peripheral blood mononuclear cells, obtained before stem cell transplant. These receptors all come from a man in his fifties or sixties with acute myeloid leukemia. Some clones in this sample may be carry-over from other donors' samples.

The chain couples TRBV5-3 to TRBJ2-5, with a tentative D call TRBD1 (7 bases). TRBV5-3 is designated an ORF whose function remains uncertain. The CDR3 consists of 20 residues. With 4 bases removed from V and 3 bases from J, the gap between germline ends came to 31 bases. DNA for the CDR3: TGTGCCAGAAGCACGCGGGACAGAAAAAGTAGTGCTAAGTTGAAAGAGACCCAGTACTTC. Translated: CARSTRDRKSSAKLKETQYF.

J is TRBJ1-4 and V is TRBV4-3; no definite D call. CDR1 and CDR2 (germline): LGHNA, YSLEER. The CDR3 loop spans 13 amino acids. The germline V and J ends were trimmed by 0 bases and 12 bases, with 11 bases remaining between them. The DNA of the CDR3 is TGCGCCAGCAGCCAAGAAGAGGGTTACCAACTGTTTTTT. As protein: CASSQEEGYQLFF.

The chain employs TRBV5-1 and TRBJ2-3; D is uncertain. This CDR3 spans 15 amino acids. Germline values: CDR1 SGHRS, CDR2 YFSETQ. Deletions cut 4 bases from V and 1 base from J, with 13 bases between. In DNA, the CDR3 is TGCGCCAGCAGCCTCCCCGACACCGGCACAGATACGCAGTATTTT. Translation: CASSLPDTGTDTQYF.

The genes are TRBV11-2 and TRBJ1-1; D call uncertain. V was cut by 4 bases and J by 10 bases, with 16 bases left in between. In germline, CDR1 is SGHAT, CDR2 FQNNGV. The length of the CDR3 is 13 residues. CDR3 DNA sequence: TGTGCCAGCAGCTCCTCTTTTAGGCAACGAGCTTTCTTT. It is translated as CASSSSFRQRAFF. Supplemented by reference TRBV11-2 and TRBJ1-1, the full variable domain reads EAGVAQSPRYKIIEKRQSVAFWCNPISGHATLYWYQQILGQGPKLLIQFQNNGVVDDSQLPKDRFSAERLKGVDSTLKIQPAKLEDSAVYLCASSSSFRQRAFFGQGTRLTVV.

This chain joins TRBV5-4 and TRBJ2-1, with D uncertain. The CDR3 has 13 amino acids. Germline assignment: CDR1 SGHNT and CDR2 YYREEE (reference sequence). Trimming pared 2 bases from V and 9 bases from J, leaving 12 bases between. CDR3 in DNA: TGTGCCAGCAGCTTAGCCAGTATTGGTGAGCAGTTCTTC. Its protein product is CASSLASIGEQFF. The full variable domain, its missing parts supplied by reference TRBV5-4 and TRBJ2-1, is ETGVTQSPTHLIKTRGQQVTLRCSSQSGHNTVSWYQQALGQGPQFIFQYYREEENGRGNFPPRFSGLQFPNYSSELNVNALELDDSALYLCASSLASIGEQFFGPGTRLTVL.

This clone was observed a few times. One junction end does not reproduce the germline sequence, and a read error may be involved. This sequence joins TRBV28 and TRBJ2-7; D is unclear. This CDR3 spans 11 amino acids. Per the germline V gene, CDR1 is MDHEN and CDR2 is SYDVKM. The CDR3: CASSYPEQKIF. CDR3 nucleotides: TGTGCCAGCAGTTACCCAGAACAGAAGATCTTC.

Remarks on this clone: Sequence at one end of the junction differs from germline and may be a read error. The chain has TRBV5-1 and TRBJ2-3; 7 nucleotides match TRBD2. The germline gives CDR1 SGHRS, CDR2 YFSETQ. The CDR3 sequence is 16 residues long. The CDR3: CASSLRSGGITDTRYF. CDR3 coding DNA: TGCGCCAGCAGCTTGAGGTCGGGAGGTATAACAGATACGCGGTATTTT.

As DNA, the CDR3 is TGTGCCATCAGTGCCCTTTCCTCTGGAAACACCATATATTTT. Residues: CAISALSSGNTIYF. The chain carries TRBV10-3 and TRBJ1-3, with no clear D. This CDR3 has 14 amino acids. The V gene's germline CDR1 is ENHRY and CDR2 SYGVKD. The germline V and J ends were trimmed by 4 bases and 0 bases, with 7 bases remaining between them.

The chain uses TRBV7-9 and TRBJ1-2; unclear D gene. From germline, CDR1 is SEHNR and CDR2 FQNEAQ (reference sequence). The CDR3 covers 13 residues. Trimming cost V 5 bases and J 6 bases, with 13 bases left between them. This chain's CDR3 is CASSRAVGNGYTF. The CDR3, as DNA: TGTGCCAGCAGCCGGGCAGTTGGAAATGGCTACACCTTC.

The rearrangement uses TRBV7-8 and TRBJ1-4, with D perhaps matching TRBD1 (5 bases). From germline, CDR1 is SGHVS and CDR2 FQNEAQ. The CDR3 has 15 residues. Trimming removed 2 bases from V and 8 bases from J, with 15 bases in between. The CDR3 DNA is TGTGCCAGCAGCTTAAAGGTGGGGGGAAGGGAAAAACTGTTTTTT. It codes for CASSLKVGGREKLFF. Full variable domain (rest looked up from reference TRBV7-8 and TRBJ1-4): GAGVSQSPRYKVAKRGQDVALRCDPISGHVSLFWYQQALGQGPEFLTYFQNEAQLDKSGLPSDRFFAERPEGSVSTLKIQRTQQEDSAVYLCASSLKVGGREKLFFGSGTQLSVL.

This chain connects TRBV27 to TRBJ1-6; D call uncertain. This CDR3 has 14 amino acids. V was clipped by 6 bases and J by 6 bases, with 12 bases between them. Germline values: CDR1 MNHEY, CDR2 SMNVEV (reference sequence). CDR3 coding DNA: TGTGCCAGCAGGCAAAATACAGTTAATTCACCCCTCCACTTT. This codes for CASRQNTVNSPLHF.

The chain joins TRBV19 to TRBJ1-2; 7 positions match TRBD1. The germline gives CDR1 LNHDA, CDR2 SQIVND (reference sequence). The ends lost 2 bases at V and 7 bases at J; junction bases unmatched: 7. This CDR3 is built from 14 residues. The CDR3 nucleotides are TGTGCCAGTAGTATAACCGACAGGGTTTTTGGCTACACCTTC. Translation: CASSITDRVFGYTF. Full variable domain (outside the CDR3, taken from reference TRBV19 and TRBJ1-2): DGGITQSPKYLFRKEGQNVTLSCEQNLNHDAMYWYRQDPGQGLRLIYYSQIVNDFQKGDIAEGYSVSREKKESFPLTVTSAQKNPTAFYLCASSITDRVFGYTFGSGTRLTVV.

This chain joins TRBV6-5 and TRBJ1-5; no clear D gene. V was clipped by 5 bases and J by 2 bases, with 7 bases between them. CDR3 length: 13 amino acids. Germline assignment: CDR1 MNHEY and CDR2 SVGAGI. CDR3 coding DNA: TGTGCCAGCAGTAATACCCGCAATCAGCCCCAGCATTTT. Its protein product is CASSNTRNQPQHF.

Only a few counts were recorded for this clone. CDR3: CASSQTILGDTIYF. In DNA, the CDR3 is TGCGCCAGCAGCCAAACGATCTTAGGGGACACCATATATTTT. This chain uses TRBV4-3 with TRBJ1-3; TRBD1 is a possible D gene (5 bases). The germline V and J ends were trimmed by 2 bases and 8 bases, with 13 bases remaining between them. From germline, CDR1 is LGHNA and CDR2 YSLEER. There are 14 residues in the CDR3.

The chain uses TRBV6-6 and TRBJ1-5; weak D call: TRBD1 (5 bases). The CDR3 has 14 residues. Trimming shortened V by 2 bases and J by 5 bases, and 10 bases separated the two germline ends. From germline, CDR1 is MNHNY and CDR2 SVGAGI (reference sequence). The CDR3 region is CASSYRDGDQPQHF. CDR3 in DNA: TGTGCCAGCAGTTACCGGGACGGTGATCAGCCCCAGCATTTT.

V usage is TRBV4-1 and J usage is TRBJ2-4; tentatively, D is TRBD1 or TRBD2 (5 bases each). The CDR3 covers 17 residues. Germline V gene lookup returns CDR1 MGHRA and CDR2 YSYEKL. V dropped 1 base and J dropped 7 bases, with 20 bases sitting between them. The CDR3 DNA reads as TGCGCCAGCAGCCAAGGAGGCCAACTGGGGACGGGGAACATTCAGTACTTC. It codes for CASSQGGQLGTGNIQYF.

This clone is deemed medium-sized. The genes are TRBV7-6 and TRBJ1-2, with TRBD1 identical over 7 bases. Germline CDR1 is SGHVS and CDR2 is FNYEAQ. This CDR3 has 14 amino acids. V was pared by 5 bases and J by 4 bases, with 7 bases of the junction left unmatched. The CDR3 loop is CASSPLDRVYGYTF. The CDR3 bases are TGTGCCAGCAGCCCTTTAGACAGGGTCTATGGCTACACCTTC.